This T cell receptor beta chain was profiled in a study of PD-L1 blockade in urothelial cancer. On the study more broadly: A median of 1,402 T cells was obtained from tumor samples.

The germline CDR1 and CDR2 sequences are LNHDA and SQIVND (reference sequence). The length of the CDR3 is 15 residues. V shed 4 bases and J 4 bases; nucleotides not matched to a gene: 9. Using immunoSEQ multiplex PCR, the repertoire was profiled, and TCRdb retains in-frame clones only, with some absent. The table includes approximately 35,000 clones, 35% to 40% detected once. The source of this sequence is a man aged 55 to 70 with urothelial cancer. The chain couples TRBV19 to TRBJ1-2; 7 bases are a match to TRBD1. Material: tumor tissue, obtained before atezolizumab (anti-PD-L1) treatment. The CDR3 sequence: CASSTSYQGGYGYTF. In DNA, the CDR3 is TGTGCCAGTAGTACCTCGTATCAGGGGGGCTATGGCTACACCTTC.